This TCR beta chain was found in a study of blood T cell repertoires in COVID-19. About the research overall: Both acute and convalescent COVID-19 samples were obtained from the United States, Italy and Spain. PBMCs, B-cell-depleted T cells, or T cells provided the cDNA or gDNA that made up the material.

Losses at the gene ends were 6 bases for V and 6 bases for J; bases not matched to a gene: 11. The CDR3 loop spans 16 amino acids. Germline values: CDR1 LGHDT, CDR2 YNNKEL (reference sequence). Per the study methods: Nucleated cell number was recorded as an estimate derived from reference gene primer amplification. Here immunoSEQ multiplex PCR was the method, and the copy in TCRdb shows in-frame clones only, minus some. That table furnishes V, J and clone size, whereas the DNA furnished D and trimming. The data contain about 70,000 clones, approximately 85% of them singletons. This clonotype originated in an older man with acute or convalescent COVID-19. The J gene is TRBJ2-3, the V gene TRBV3-1 (or the pseudogene TRBV3-2); 11 nucleotides match TRBD1. The sample taken for sequencing was peripheral blood. CDR3 sequence reads: CASRNGGQGGWDTQYF. The CDR3 bases are TGTGCCAGCAGGAACGGGGGACAGGGGGGATGGGATACGCAGTATTTT.